The next 10 T cell receptor beta chains were all read from a single sample in a study of long-term antiretroviral therapy in people with HIV. Run at survey level, the immunoSEQ assay was version v3.0. Clones were read by immunoSEQ multiplex PCR, and TCRdb kept only the in-frame ones, dropping some. The sample carries 20,000 to 25,000 clones, about 95% recorded once. The starting material was unsorted PBMCs, obtained around 5.2 years after starting antiretroviral therapy. These receptors were obtained from a woman aged 50 to 65 with HIV.

This sequence joins TRBV13 and TRBJ2-1; 13 nucleotides line up with TRBD2. Germline CDR1 and CDR2: PRHDT and FYEKMQ (reference sequence). Losses at the gene ends were 3 bases for V and 9 bases for J; bases not matched to a gene: 8. The CDR3 runs 16 residues. In DNA, the CDR3 is TGTGCCAGCAGCTTTGGGACTAGCGGGGATAAAGTTGAGCAGTTCTTC. Its protein product is CASSFGTSGDKVEQFF.

The rearrangement joins TRBV9 to TRBJ2-5; 7 bases are shared with TRBD1. V lost 0 bases and J lost 5; bases outside the gene matches: 4. The germline CDR1 and CDR2 sequences are SGDLS and YYNGEE. The CDR3 covers 14 residues. The CDR3 sequence: CASSVGQGWETQYF. The CDR3 DNA reads as TGTGCCAGCAGCGTAGGACAGGGCTGGGAGACCCAGTACTTC.

The CDR3 sequence: CASSYSWQDYNEQFF. CDR3 sequence (DNA): TGTGCCAGCAGTTACTCTTGGCAGGACTACAATGAGCAGTTCTTC. This chain links TRBV6-5 with TRBJ2-1; D is ambiguous. Germline V lookup: CDR1 MNHEY, CDR2 SVGAGI. V was cut by 0 bases and J by 3 bases, with 9 bases left in between. The CDR3 runs 15 residues.

The CDR3: CASVGSGNQPQHF. The CDR3, as DNA: TGTGCCAGTGTGGGCTCAGGAAATCAGCCCCAGCATTTT. The V gene is TRBV19, the J gene TRBJ1-5, with no clear D. Germline V gives CDR1 LNHDA, CDR2 SQIVND (reference sequence). The CDR3 spans 13 residues. V lost 8 bases, J lost 4 bases, and 12 bases lay in between.

The chain employs TRBV5-4 and TRBJ2-7; TRBD1 agrees at 8 bases. Germline CDR1 and CDR2: SGHNT and YYREEE (reference sequence). The length of the CDR3 is 13 residues. The junction had 6 bases not matched to a gene; V was cut back by 4 bases and J by 6 bases. CDR3 residues: CASSLTGVSEQYF. CDR3 DNA: TGTGCCAGCAGCCTGACAGGGGTTTCCGAGCAGTACTTC.

The J gene is TRBJ2-4, the V gene TRBV27, with 14 bases matching TRBD2. This CDR3 is 17 amino acids long. Germline V gene data show CDR1 as MNHEY and CDR2 as SMNVEV (reference sequence). The trim removed 5 bases at V and 3 bases at J, leaving 6 bases unmatched. The CDR3 sequence is CASSEGLAGGIKNIQYF. Written as DNA, the CDR3 is TGTGCCAGCAGTGAAGGACTAGCGGGAGGTATCAAAAACATTCAGTACTTC.

The rearrangement links TRBV7-9 to TRBJ2-2; tentative D call: TRBD1 (5 bases). V was cut by 8 bases and J by 0 bases, with 10 bases left in between. Per germline, CDR1 SEHNR and CDR2 FQNEAQ (reference sequence). The CDR3 is 14 amino acids. The CDR3: CASLTETNTGELFF. The CDR3, as DNA: TGTGCCAGCCTGACAGAGACGAACACCGGGGAGCTGTTTTTT.

This chain joins TRBV10-3 and TRBJ2-1; D perhaps matches TRBD2 (6 bases). Trimming pared 8 bases from V and 8 bases from J, leaving 10 bases between. In germline, CDR1 is ENHRY, CDR2 SYGVKD. The CDR3 length is 11 residues. CDR3 DNA sequence: TGTGCCATCCGGGGACTCGATGAGCAGTTCTTC. Translating it yields CAIRGLDEQFF.

The V call is TRBV19, the J call TRBJ1-1; 7 positions agree with TRBD1. Trimming took 7 bases from V and 0 from J; bases not matched to a gene: 5. The germline V gene encodes CDR1 LNHDA and CDR2 SQIVND (reference sequence). The CDR3 sequence is 14 residues long. CDR3 loop: CASTRDRVNTEAFF. CDR3 DNA: TGTGCCAGTACCCGGGACAGAGTGAACACTGAAGCTTTCTTT.

Here the CDR3 reads CASSVYPEDSYEQYF. The CDR3, as DNA: TGTGCCAGCAGCGTGTATCCCGAGGATTCCTACGAGCAGTACTTC. The chain carries TRBV9 and TRBJ2-7; D not certain. Germline V gene data show CDR1 as SGDLS and CDR2 as YYNGEE. Trimming took 2 bases from V and 1 from J, leaving 13 bases between them. This CDR3 region has 15 residues.